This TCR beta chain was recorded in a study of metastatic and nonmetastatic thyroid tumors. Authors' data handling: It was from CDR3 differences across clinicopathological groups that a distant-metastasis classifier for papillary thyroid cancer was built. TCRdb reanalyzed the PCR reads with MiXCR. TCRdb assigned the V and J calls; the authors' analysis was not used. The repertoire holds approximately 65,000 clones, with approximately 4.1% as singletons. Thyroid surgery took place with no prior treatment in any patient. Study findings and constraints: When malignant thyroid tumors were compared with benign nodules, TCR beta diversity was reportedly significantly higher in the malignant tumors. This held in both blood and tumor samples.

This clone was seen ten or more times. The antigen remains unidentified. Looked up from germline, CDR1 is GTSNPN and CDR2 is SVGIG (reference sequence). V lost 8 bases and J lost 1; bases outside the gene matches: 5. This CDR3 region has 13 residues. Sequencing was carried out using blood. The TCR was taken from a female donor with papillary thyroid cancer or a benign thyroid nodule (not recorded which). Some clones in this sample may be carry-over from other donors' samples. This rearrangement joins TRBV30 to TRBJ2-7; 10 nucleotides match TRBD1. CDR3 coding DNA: TGTGCCCGCCGGGACAGGGGTTCCTACGAGCAGTACTTC. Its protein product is CARRDRGSYEQYF.